Presented here are 24 T cell receptor beta chains from one specimen sequenced in a study of shared clonotypes between healthy human individuals. Method: immunoSEQ multiplex PCR; TCRdb's copy keeps in-frame clones and lacks some. This sample carries a few million clones, about 92% of them seen once, and the ten largest clones take 0.39%. Sequenced sample: naive CD4+ T cells from PBMCs. Sample subset: CD45RA+ positively selected. The receptors shown here come from a young man in good health. Some clones in this sample may be carry-over from other donors' samples.

The J gene is TRBJ1-2, the V gene TRBV5-1; D remains unclear. The V end lost 4 bases, the J end lost 5 bases, and 18 bases lay between the germline ends. Germline V gene sequence: CDR1 SGHRS, CDR2 YFSETQ. There are 15 residues in the CDR3. The DNA for the CDR3 is TGCGCCAGCAGCCCGGCGGGAGTACGGGAATATGGCTACACCTTC. It yields the protein CASSPAGVREYGYTF.

The J gene is TRBJ2-5, the V gene TRBV4-1; D ambiguous. This CDR3 is 14 amino acids long. V dropped 0 bases and J dropped 4 bases, with 9 bases sitting between them. Germline V CDR1 and CDR2: MGHRA, YSYEKL. In DNA form, the CDR3 reads TGCGCCAGCAGCCAAGAACCAGTCCTAGAGACCCAGTACTTC. This gives the protein CASSQEPVLETQYF.

This chain uses TRBV19 with TRBJ2-2; 16 positions agree with TRBD2. V was clipped by 5 bases and J by 5 bases; unmatched bases: 8. Germline assignment: CDR1 LNHDA and CDR2 SQIVND (reference sequence). The CDR3 totals 18 residues. CDR3 DNA: TGTGCCAGTAGTGCCCCGGGACTAGCGGGAGGGTATACCGGGGAGCTGTTTTTT. Amino acid sequence: CASSAPGLAGGYTGELFF.

V gene TRBV2 combines with J gene TRBJ2-7, with D possibly TRBD1 on 5 matching bases. The CDR3 is made up of 13 amino acids. Trimming pared 6 bases from V and 2 bases from J, leaving 11 bases between. Germline CDR1 reads SNHLY; CDR2 reads FYNNEI. CDR3 sequence (DNA): TGTGCCAGCAGGGACACTGGGGCCTACGAGCAGTACTTC. Translation: CASRDTGAYEQYF. Drawing the rest from reference TRBV2 and TRBJ2-7, the complete variable domain is EPEVTQTPSHQVTQMGQEVILRCVPISNHLYFYWYRQILGQKVEFLVSFYNNEISEKSEIFDDQFSVERPDGSNFTLKIRSTKLEDSAMYFCASRDTGAYEQYFGPGTRLTVT.

This rearrangement joins TRBV6-5 to TRBJ1-4; D perhaps matches TRBD1 (6 bases). The ends were cut back, 0 bases at V and 10 bases at J, with 18 bases in the middle. This CDR3 has 16 residues. The germline V gene encodes CDR1 MNHEY and CDR2 SVGAGI. The CDR3 DNA reads TGTGCCAGCAGTTACTCGAAGCACAGGGCGGTTCGAAAACTGTTTTTT. This codes for CASSYSKHRAVRKLFF.

The chain employs TRBV27 and TRBJ2-7, with a tentative D call TRBD2 (6 bases). The CDR3 runs to 14 residues. V lost 2 bases, J lost 3 bases, and 11 bases lay in between. Germline V gene data show CDR1 as MNHEY and CDR2 as SMNVEV (reference sequence). DNA of the CDR3: TGTGCCAGCAGTTTACTAGCGCCCTACTACGAGCAGTACTTC. It translates to CASSLLAPYYEQYF.

The rearrangement uses TRBV14 and TRBJ2-7, with 7 bases aligning to TRBD1. The CDR3 contains 18 residues. Germline values: CDR1 SGHDN, CDR2 FVKESK. The J segment lost 2 bases and the V segment lost 4 bases, leaving 17 bases of the junction unmatched. In DNA form, the CDR3 reads TGTGCCAGCAGCCCTGGGGACAGCCTCCACATTACTCCCTACGAGCAGTACTTC. Translated, it gives CASSPGDSLHITPYEQYF.

This chain links TRBV28 with TRBJ1-5; TRBD1 matches at 7 bases. CDR1 and CDR2 from the germline V gene are MDHEN and SYDVKM. V shed 4 bases, J shed 7 bases, and the junction held 10 bases outside the gene matches. This CDR3 spans 15 amino acids. CDR3 nucleotides: TGTGCCAGCAGTTCACAGGGGCCCGGCGGACAGCCCCAGCATTTT. Amino acid sequence: CASSSQGPGGQPQHF. The full variable domain, rest sourced from reference TRBV28 and TRBJ1-5, is DVKVTQSSRYLVKRTGEKVFLECVQDMDHENMFWYRQDPGLGLRLIYFSYDVKMKEKGDIPEGYSVSREKKERFSLILESASTNQTSMYLCASSSQGPGGQPQHFGDGTRLSIL.

V gene TRBV10-3 combines with J gene TRBJ2-3; 14 positions agree with TRBD2. V lost 4 bases to trimming and J lost 4 bases; unmatched junction nucleotides: 4. The CDR3 consists of 16 residues. Germline values: CDR1 ENHRY, CDR2 SYGVKD. The CDR3 DNA follows: TGTGCCATCAGTGCCGGGACTAGCGGGAGCGCAGATACGCAGTATTTT. Translation gives CAISAGTSGSADTQYF.

The chain links TRBV7-9 to TRBJ2-7, with unresolved D. CDR1 and CDR2 from the germline V gene are SEHNR and FQNEAQ (reference sequence). Trimming removed 1 base at V and 6 bases at J, with 4 bases between. The CDR3 extends over 11 amino acids. The CDR3 sequence is CASSLEVEQYF. The CDR3 bases are TGTGCCAGCAGCTTAGAGGTCGAGCAGTACTTC.

V gene TRBV2 combines with J gene TRBJ1-1; TRBD1 might be the D (6 bases). The germline V gene encodes CDR1 SNHLY and CDR2 FYNNEI. Trimming stripped 8 bases from V and 6 bases from J, with 16 bases between. This CDR3 has 13 amino acids. As DNA, the CDR3 is TGTGCCAGCCCTAAGGGGGTTGGGCCTGAAGCTTTCTTT. This gives the protein CASPKGVGPEAFF.

The chain combines TRBV4-2 with TRBJ2-7; D is perhaps TRBD2 (5 bases). CDR1 is LGHNA, CDR2 YNFKEQ, per germline. Between the trimmed V and J ends, which lost 1 base and 3 bases, there was a span of 10 bases. This CDR3 spans 14 amino acids. The CDR3 here is CASSQVTGYYEQYF. In nucleotides, the CDR3 is TGTGCCAGCAGCCAAGTTACGGGGTACTACGAGCAGTACTTC.

For this clone: Other DNA sequences of this sample code for an identical CDR3. The J gene is TRBJ2-2, the V gene TRBV5-1, with a tentative D call TRBD1 (5 bases). Trimming cost V 5 bases and J 5 bases, with 13 bases left between them. Germline CDR1 SGHRS, CDR2 YFSETQ. The CDR3 totals 14 residues. This CDR3 reads CASSSQGGTGELFF. CDR3 coding DNA: TGCGCCAGCAGTTCTCAGGGTGGAACCGGGGAGCTGTTTTTT.

Regarding this clone: Other DNA sequences from this sample encode an identical CDR3 as well. The gene calls are TRBV7-2 and TRBJ2-1; tentative D call: TRBD1 (6 bases). Trimming took off 1 base at V and 4 bases at J, with 8 bases between the two ends. The CDR3 loop spans 14 amino acids. CDR1 and CDR2 (germline): SGHTA, FQGNSA. The CDR3 region is CASSLDRAYNEQFF. The CDR3 coding sequence is TGTGCCAGCAGCTTAGACAGGGCTTACAATGAGCAGTTCTTC.

This chain uses TRBV7-9 with TRBJ2-5; D is ambiguous. The germline V gene encodes CDR1 SEHNR and CDR2 FQNEAQ (reference sequence). The CDR3 is made up of 14 amino acids. Trimming pared 3 bases from V and 0 bases from J, leaving 8 bases between. The CDR3 loop is CASSFFAHQETQYF. DNA of the CDR3: TGTGCCAGCAGCTTCTTCGCTCACCAAGAGACCCAGTACTTC.

This clone came up once. The chain carries TRBV6-1 and TRBJ1-5; a weak D match, TRBD1 (5 bases). The V end was cut by 11 bases, the J end by 3 bases, with 14 bases between. The CDR3 is 13 residues long. The germline V gene has CDR1 MNHNS and CDR2 SASEGT. CDR3 DNA sequence: TGTGCCGGATGCAGGGACCTCAATCAGCCCCAGCATTTT. Its protein product is CAGCRDLNQPQHF.

The chain links TRBV9 to TRBJ2-3, with 7 bases that match TRBD2. Germline CDR1 is SGDLS and CDR2 is YYNGEE. V was pared by 3 bases and J by 2 bases, with 9 bases of the junction left unmatched. CDR3 size: 16 residues. Written as DNA, the CDR3 is TGTGCCAGCAGCGCCCCTTCTGGGGGGGTCACAGATACGCAGTATTTT. This sequence encodes CASSAPSGGVTDTQYF.

This chain connects TRBV19 to TRBJ2-5; the match to TRBD1 covers 8 bases. The tail of the sequence fits TRBJ2-7 better, so the J call may be wrong. In germline, CDR1 is LNHDA, CDR2 SQIVND (reference sequence). CDR3 length: 14 amino acids. The CDR3 bases are TGTGCCAGTAGTCACAGGGGGTCTGGTGTCGAGCAGTACTTC. Translating it yields CASSHRGSGVEQYF.

The rearrangement uses TRBV19 and TRBJ2-3, with TRBD2 matching over 7 bases. Germline CDR1 and CDR2: LNHDA and SQIVND (reference sequence). This CDR3 is built from 15 residues. Germline trimming cut 3 bases from V and 3 bases from J; bases unmatched to any gene: 6. In nucleotides, the CDR3 is TGTGCCAGTAGTATGGGGGGAGGGAAGACAGATACGCAGTATTTT. It is translated as CASSMGGGKTDTQYF.

V is TRBV15 and J is TRBJ2-7; D unresolved. The germline V gene encodes CDR1 LNHNV and CDR2 YYDKDF (reference sequence). CDR3 size: 13 residues. The V and J ends lost 1 base and 2 bases respectively, with 6 bases between them. Here the CDR3 reads CATSRARPYEQYF. For the CDR3, the DNA is TGTGCCACCAGCAGAGCACGGCCCTACGAGCAGTACTTC.

In its sample, this clone was seen once. The V and J genes are TRBV5-8 and TRBJ2-7; D is unresolved. This CDR3 contains 14 residues. Germline V gives CDR1 SGHTS, CDR2 YDEGEE. Trimming shortened V by 7 bases and J by 0 bases, and 14 bases separated the two germline ends. CDR3 DNA sequence: TGTGCCAGCCAAGGATCCCCTTTCTCCTACGAGCAGTACTTC. As protein: CASQGSPFSYEQYF.

The chain recombines TRBV5-1 with TRBJ2-7, with 8 bases lining up with TRBD2. V shed 0 bases and J 4 bases; nucleotides not matched to a gene: 6. The CDR3 is 15 amino acids. Germline-derived CDR1 and CDR2 are SGHRS and YFSETQ. CDR3 nucleotide sequence: TGCGCCAGCAGCTTGGCGGCGGGAGGACAGTACGAGCAGTACTTC. It specifies CASSLAAGGQYEQYF.

This chain links TRBV6-1 with TRBJ1-3, with no clear D. The CDR3 is made up of 12 amino acids. V lost 8 bases to trimming and J lost 7 bases, with 12 bases between them. Germline V gene sequence: CDR1 MNHNS, CDR2 SASEGT. The CDR3 is CASSPHGNTIYF. Written as DNA, the CDR3 is TGTGCCAGCTCCCCTCATGGGAACACCATATATTTT.

The chain employs TRBV28 and TRBJ1-4; no clear D gene. The germline V gene encodes CDR1 MDHEN and CDR2 SYDVKM. V gave up 7 bases and J gave up 5 bases, with 11 bases separating them. This CDR3 has 13 residues. CDR3 DNA: TGTGCCAGCATTGGACGGTTAAATGAAAAACTGTTTTTT. It specifies CASIGRLNEKLFF.